This TCR beta chain comes out of a study of shared clonotypes between healthy human individuals. Turning to this clone: This sample includes further DNA sequences coding for the same CDR3.

CDR1 is GTSNPN, CDR2 SVGIG, per germline (reference sequence). The CDR3 has 14 residues. Trimming stripped 0 bases from V and 1 base from J, with 9 bases between. Using about 190 ng DNA, around 30,000 T cell genomes, the sorted-subset replicate PCRs were run. In the original analysis: Junction-only immunoSEQ sequences carried no quality scores, so filtering differed. TCRdb's copy holds only in-frame clones and misses some; the assay was immunoSEQ multiplex PCR. V, J and clone size reflect that table, while D and trimming were determined from the DNA. The sample has about 660,000 clones; under 80% are singletons.

Source material: memory CD4+ T cells sorted from blood. Subset noted: CD45RA-negative fraction. J is TRBJ2-5 and V is TRBV30; D remains ambiguous. This TCR derives from a woman aged 30 to 39 in good health. CDR3 nucleotide sequence: TGTGCCTGGAGTGTACGAGCTTCCCAAGAGACCCAGTACTTC. Encoded protein: CAWSVRASQETQYF.